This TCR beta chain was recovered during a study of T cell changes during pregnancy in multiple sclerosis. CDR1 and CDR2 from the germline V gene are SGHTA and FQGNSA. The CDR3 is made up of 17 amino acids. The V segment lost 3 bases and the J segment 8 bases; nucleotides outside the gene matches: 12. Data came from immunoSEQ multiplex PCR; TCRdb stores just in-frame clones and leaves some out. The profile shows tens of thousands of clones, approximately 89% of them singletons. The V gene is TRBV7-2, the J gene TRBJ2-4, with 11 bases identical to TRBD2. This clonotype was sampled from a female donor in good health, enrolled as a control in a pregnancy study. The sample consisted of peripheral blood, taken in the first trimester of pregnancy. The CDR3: CASSFLPSGGREDIQYF. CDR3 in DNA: TGTGCCAGCAGCTTCTTACCTAGCGGGGGGAGGGAGGACATTCAGTACTTC.